Below are 11 T cell receptor beta chains sequenced from a single sample in a study of blood T cell repertoires in COVID-19. Here immunoSEQ multiplex PCR was the method, and the copy in TCRdb shows in-frame clones only, minus some. This sample has tens of thousands of clones; roughly 90% occur once, and the top ten carry roughly 1.5%. Sequencing input: peripheral blood. The receptors shown here come from a man in his fifties or sixties with acute or convalescent COVID-19.

In its sample, this clone was seen a few times. The CDR3 DNA reads as TGTGCCAGCAGGAGGCCCTCTGGAAACACCATATATTTT. This gives the protein CASRRPSGNTIYF. V gene TRBV6-5 combines with J gene TRBJ1-3; D remains unclear. Germline loops: CDR1 MNHEY, CDR2 SVGAGI. Trimming took off 6 bases at V and 0 bases at J, with 6 bases between the two ends. CDR3 length equals 13 residues.

This clone was detected only once. The chain uses TRBV30 and TRBJ2-4, with D perhaps TRBD2 (6 bases). Germline V lookup: CDR1 GTSNPN, CDR2 SVGIG (reference sequence). Deletions cut 0 bases from V and 1 base from J, with 7 bases between. The CDR3 length is 14 residues. CDR3 DNA: TGTGCCTGGAGTGTAGGAGGGGCCAAAAACATTCAGTACTTC. Its translation is CAWSVGGAKNIQYF.

The CDR3 protein is CATSDPPGQGNTGELFF. For the CDR3, the DNA is TGTGCCACCAGTGATCCCCCGGGACAGGGGAACACCGGGGAGCTGTTTTTT. The chain links TRBV24-1 to TRBJ2-2; TRBD1 aligns across 9 bases. Germline V gene lookup returns CDR1 KGHDR and CDR2 SFDVKD. The CDR3 is 17 residues long. With V trimmed by 3 bases and J by 1 base, 5 bases remained unmatched.

The rearrangement joins TRBV11-2 to TRBJ2-1; D is unclear. Per germline, CDR1 SGHAT and CDR2 FQNNGV. V dropped 7 bases and J dropped 3 bases, with 13 bases sitting between them. This CDR3 has 14 residues. CDR3 sequence reads: CASTASNVYNEQFF. The CDR3 bases are TGTGCCAGCACCGCTAGTAATGTCTACAATGAGCAGTTCTTC.

The V gene is TRBV19, the J gene TRBJ2-7; 9 positions match TRBD2. The CDR3 covers 16 residues. CDR1 and CDR2 from the germline V gene are LNHDA and SQIVND (reference sequence). Trimming cost V 5 bases and J 4 bases; bases outside gene matches: 12. Here the CDR3 reads CASSPRSGSLIYEQYF. CDR3 coding DNA: TGTGCCAGTAGTCCCCGTAGCGGGAGTCTAATTTACGAGCAGTACTTC.

The rearrangement links TRBV28 to TRBJ1-6; D is possibly TRBD1 (6 bases). V lost 4 bases to trimming and J lost 7 bases, with 17 bases between them. Germline V lookup: CDR1 MDHEN, CDR2 SYDVKM. The CDR3 runs to 16 residues. CDR3 loop: CASSSLRGGLNSPLHF. CDR3 coding DNA: TGTGCCAGCAGTTCCCTGAGGGGGGGTTTAAATTCACCCCTCCACTTT.

The chain recombines TRBV10-3 with TRBJ2-1; 9 bases agree with TRBD2. CDR1 and CDR2 from the germline V gene are ENHRY and SYGVKD. Unmatched junction bases numbered 10, after V lost 4 bases and J lost 6 bases. The CDR3 consists of 16 residues. The CDR3 loop reads CAISAKREVLRNEQFF. CDR3 nucleotides: TGTGCCATCAGTGCAAAGCGGGAGGTATTGCGCAATGAGCAGTTCTTC.

Points on this clone: Other DNA sequences in this specimen translate into the identical CDR3. The V and J genes are TRBV18 and TRBJ2-5; D is ambiguous. This CDR3 has 13 residues. Germline CDR1 reads KGHSH; CDR2 reads LQKENI. Trimming stripped 0 bases from V and 2 bases from J, with 4 bases between. DNA for the CDR3: TGTGCCAGCTCACCACCGGCTCAAGAGACCCAGTACTTC. As protein: CASSPPAQETQYF.

This sequence joins TRBV29-1 and TRBJ1-5; TRBD1 might be the D (5 bases). V dropped 4 bases and J dropped 6 bases, with 16 bases sitting between them. There are 14 residues in the CDR3. Germline V lookup: CDR1 SQVTM, CDR2 ANQGSEA. DNA for the CDR3: TGCAGCGTTGCGGAGTCAGGGTTTGGTCAGCCCCAGCATTTT. Residues: CSVAESGFGQPQHF. Combining the CDR3 with reference TRBV29-1 and TRBJ1-5 gives the whole variable domain SAVISQKPSRDICQRGTSLTIQCQVDSQVTMMFWYRQQPGQSLTLIATANQGSEATYESGFVIDKFPISRPNLTFSTLTVSNMSPEDSSIYLCSVAESGFGQPQHFGDGTRLSIL.

V usage is TRBV14 and J usage is TRBJ1-1; TRBD1 matches at 12 bases. CDR1 is SGHDN, CDR2 FVKESK, per germline. Trimming removed 0 bases from V and 2 bases from J; junction bases left unmatched: 7. The CDR3 loop spans 18 amino acids. For the CDR3, the DNA is TGTGCCAGCAGCCAAGACGAAGGGACAGGGGGCTTAAACACTGAAGCTTTCTTT. Its translation is CASSQDEGTGGLNTEAFF.

The gene calls are TRBV28 and TRBJ2-1, with a possible D match to TRBD2 (6 bases). With 6 bases removed from V and 8 bases from J, the gap between germline ends came to 14 bases. The CDR3 sequence is 13 residues long. Germline V lookup: CDR1 MDHEN, CDR2 SYDVKM. DNA for the CDR3: TGTGCCAGCAGAAACCGACTAGTCTATGAGCAGTTCTTC. Translated: CASRNRLVYEQFF.